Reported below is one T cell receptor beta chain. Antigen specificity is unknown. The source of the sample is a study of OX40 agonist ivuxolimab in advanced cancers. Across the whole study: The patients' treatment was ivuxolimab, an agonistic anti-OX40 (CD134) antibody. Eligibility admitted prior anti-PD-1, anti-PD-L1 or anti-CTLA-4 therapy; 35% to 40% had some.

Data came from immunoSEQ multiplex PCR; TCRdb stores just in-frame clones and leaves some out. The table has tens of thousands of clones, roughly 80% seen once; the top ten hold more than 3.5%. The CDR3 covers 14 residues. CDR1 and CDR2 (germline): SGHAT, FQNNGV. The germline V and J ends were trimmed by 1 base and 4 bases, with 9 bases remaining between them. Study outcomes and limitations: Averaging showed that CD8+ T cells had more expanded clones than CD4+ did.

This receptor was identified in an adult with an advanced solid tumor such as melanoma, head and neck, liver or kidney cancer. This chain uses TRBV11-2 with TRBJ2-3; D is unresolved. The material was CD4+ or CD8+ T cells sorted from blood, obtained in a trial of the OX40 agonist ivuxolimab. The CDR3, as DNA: TGTGCCAGCAGCTTAGTGGTGGGCTCAGATACGCAGTATTTT. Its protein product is CASSLVVGSDTQYF.